This T cell receptor (beta chain) is drawn from a study of shared clonotypes between healthy human individuals. In the source study's methods: Because ImmunoSEQ provided only junction sequences with no quality scores, the filtering differed. Assay: immunoSEQ multiplex PCR; the TCRdb copy retains only in-frame clones and omits some. The D gene and trimming were derived from the DNA, and the V and J assignments and clone size from that table. The sample has about 1 million clones; about 76% are singletons. The germline gives CDR1 PRHDT, CDR2 FYEKMQ (reference sequence). The V and J ends lost 0 bases and 5 bases respectively, with 5 bases between them. CDR3 length: 12 amino acids.

The source of this sequence is a man younger than 35 in good health. V and J are TRBV13 and TRBJ2-7; D gene unclear. Sequencing input: memory CD4+ T cells sorted from blood. The subset was: CD45RA-negative fraction. CDR3 nucleotides: TGTGCCAGCAGCTTAGGTTTCAACGAGCAGTACTTC. It specifies CASSLGFNEQYF.